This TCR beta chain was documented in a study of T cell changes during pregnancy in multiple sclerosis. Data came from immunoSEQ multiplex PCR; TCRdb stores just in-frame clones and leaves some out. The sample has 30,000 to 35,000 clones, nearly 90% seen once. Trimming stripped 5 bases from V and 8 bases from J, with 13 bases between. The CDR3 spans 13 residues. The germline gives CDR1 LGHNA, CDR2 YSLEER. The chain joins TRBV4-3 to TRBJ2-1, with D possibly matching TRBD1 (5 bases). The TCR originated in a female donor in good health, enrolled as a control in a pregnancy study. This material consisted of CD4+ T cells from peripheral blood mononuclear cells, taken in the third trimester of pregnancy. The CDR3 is CASSTRTGYEQFF. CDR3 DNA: TGCGCCAGCAGCACCCGAACAGGTTATGAGCAGTTCTTC.